This T cell receptor (beta chain) was recorded in a study of memory CD4+ T cells and cytomegalovirus serostatus. Study summary: Healthy Belgian adult donors included roughly nine CMV-positive and 20 to 30 CMV-negative people. Points from the study as a whole: CD4+ memory repertoires contained about 40% of the roughly 160 reported CMV TCRbeta sequences.

Assay used: immunoSEQ multiplex PCR; TCRdb lists only in-frame clones, some missing. The sample comprises about 73,000 clones, approximately 78% of which are singletons, and roughly 2.6% rests with the top ten. Of note for this clone: What it recognizes is unknown.

The CDR3 covers 16 residues. The V gene's germline CDR1 is GTSNPN and CDR2 SVGIG (reference sequence). Trimming took off 3 bases at V and 0 bases at J, with 15 bases between the two ends. The sort gate was single viable CD3+CD4+CD8-CD45RO+ cells for memory CD4+ T cells. Serostatus was set by detecting CMV pp150, pp28, p38, p52 IgG. The J gene is TRBJ1-3, the V gene TRBV30; D gene uncertain. Sequencing was done on a sample of memory CD4+ T cells from blood. The receptor was isolated from an adult in good health and CMV-seropositive. The CDR3, as DNA: TGTGCCTGGAGGCCCTGGAGCAGACGCTCTGGAAACACCATATATTTT. This gives the protein CAWRPWSRRSGNTIYF. The full variable domain, in which reference TRBV30 and TRBJ1-3 provide the parts outside the CDR3, is SQTIHQWPATLVQPVGSPLSLECTVEGTSNPNLYWYRQAAGRGLQLLFYSVGIGQISSEVPQNLSASRPQDRQFILSSKKLLLSDSGFYLCAWRPWSRRSGNTIYFGEGSWLTVV.